The rows below give T cell receptor beta chains drawn from one sample of a study of patients and donors after allogeneic stem cell transplantation. In TCRdb, the RT-PCR reads were re-called with MiXCR into one record per CDR3 protein. Of 10,000 to 15,000 distinct CDR3 sequences listed, about 23% are singletons. Source material: blood, either unsorted or a sorted T cell fraction (not recorded which). The origin of the receptors is a human donor who was either an allogeneic HSCT recipient or a stem cell or donor lymphocyte infusion donor (not recorded which). It is not recorded whose cells these are; they may come from a transplant donor. Each CDR3 is given with its conserved first and last residue. The D gene is left open where the match is weak. Rows give clone size only sometimes, using once, few, many, or a class for an expanded clone.

d_call clone_size j_call v_call cdr3_aa cdr3_nt
- - TRBJ1-6 TRBV15 CATSRDRAVNSPLHF TGTGCCACCAGCAGAGATAGGGCAGTTAATTCACCCCTCCACTTT
- - TRBJ2-1 TRBV15 CATSRAGPNGNEQFF TGTGCCACCAGCAGAGCGGGCCCGAACGGGAATGAGCAGTTCTTC
TRBD1 hyperexpanded TRBJ1-2 TRBV4-1 CASSQDSLRDSANYGYTF TGCGCCAGCAGCCAAGATAGTCTAAGGGACAGTGCTAACTATGGCTACACCTTC
- - TRBJ1-2 TRBV7-2 CASNLVGNYGYTF TGTGCCAGCAACCTAGTAGGAAACTATGGCTACACCTTC
- many TRBJ1-1 TRBV12-3/TRBV12-4 CASSLSGVGTEAFF TGTGCCAGCAGTTTATCAGGAGTAGGGACTGAAGCTTTCTTT
- - TRBJ2-2 TRBV5-1 CASWASGNTGELFF TGCGCCAGCTGGGCATCCGGGAACACCGGGGAGCTGTTTTTT
- - TRBJ2-1 TRBV27 CASSLRPRLASSYNEQFF TGTGCCAGCAGTCTAAGACCGCGGCTAGCGAGCTCCTACAATGAGCAGTTCTTC
- - TRBJ2-7 TRBV10-3 CAIRKAGSYEQYF TGTGCCATCAGAAAAGCAGGGTCTTACGAGCAGTACTTC
- once TRBJ1-3 TRBV3-1 CASSQTPAGSGNTIYF TGTGCCAGCAGCCAAACCCCCGCTGGCTCTGGAAACACCATATATTTT
- medium-sized TRBJ1-5 TRBV19 CASSIDPAQPQHF TGTGCCAGTAGTATAGATCCGGCCCAGCCCCAGCATTTT
TRBD2 few TRBJ2-1 TRBV5-1 CASSPRTSGFSYNEQFF TGCGCCAGCAGCCCCAGGACTAGCGGGTTCTCCTACAATGAGCAGTTCTTC
- - TRBJ1-1 TRBV7-9 CASSLTAEAFF TGTGCCAGCAGCTTAACCGCTGAAGCTTTCTTT
TRBD1 few TRBJ1-1 TRBV6-5 CASTRGGGRTEAFF TGTGCCAGCACCCGCGGAGGGGGCCGGACTGAAGCTTTCTTT
- many TRBJ1-1 TRBV7-9 CASSLGSNTEAFF TGTGCCAGCAGCTTAGGGTCGAACACTGAAGCTTTCTTT
- medium-sized TRBJ1-1 TRBV5-1 CASSYNTNTEAFF TGCGCCAGCAGCTACAACACGAACACTGAAGCTTTCTTT
TRBD1 - TRBJ1-2 TRBV18 CASSPGTVEDYTF TGTGCCAGCTCCCCCGGGACAGTGGAAGACTACACCTTC
TRBD2 - TRBJ2-1 TRBV7-3 CASSLGLASYNEQFF TGTGCCAGCAGCTTAGGACTAGCGTCCTACAATGAGCAGTTCTTC
TRBD1 many TRBJ1-5 TRBV6-6 CASSRQGQPQHF TGTGCCAGCAGTCGACAGGGTCAGCCCCAGCATTTT
- - TRBJ1-2 TRBV12-3/TRBV12-4 CASSSRTEGLDGHTF TGTGCCAGCAGTTCCCGGACAGAGGGCCTGGATGGCCACACCTTC
TRBD2 few TRBJ2-1 TRBV6-5 CASSYRLAGGYNEQFF TGTGCCAGCAGTTATCGGCTAGCGGGAGGATACAATGAGCAGTTCTTC
- - TRBJ1-1 TRBV12-3/TRBV12-4 CASSSTGALGAFF TGTGCCAGCAGTTCGACCGGAGCTTTAGGAGCTTTCTTT
TRBD1 few TRBJ1-5 TRBV18 CASSLTGGAGNQPQHF TGTGCCAGCTCGCTTACAGGGGGCGCGGGCAATCAGCCCCAGCATTTT
- few TRBJ1-1 TRBV6-2/TRBV6-3 CASSQDSMNTEAFF TGTGCCAGCAGTCAGGACAGCATGAACACTGAAGCTTTCTTT
- large TRBJ1-1 TRBV24-1 CAPRYAEAFF TGTGCCCCCCGTTATGCTGAAGCTTTCTTT
- medium-sized TRBJ1-1 TRBV5-1 CASSRDGLMNTEAFF TGCGCCAGCAGCCGGGACGGACTCATGAACACTGAAGCTTTCTTT
TRBD2 few TRBJ2-1 TRBV5-6 CASSLGGLAVWGEQFF TGTGCCAGCAGCCTGGGGGGACTAGCGGTCTGGGGTGAGCAGTTCTTC
- - TRBJ1-2 TRBV10-2 CASSDGTPSRANYGYTF TGCGCCAGCAGTGATGGAACGCCATCGAGGGCTAACTATGGCTACACCTTC
- - TRBJ2-2 TRBV5-1 CASSLDRAAGELFF TGCGCCAGCAGCTTGGACAGGGCGGCCGGGGAGCTGTTTTTT
- few TRBJ1-2 TRBV7-2 CASSSGIGARYGYTF TGTGCCAGCAGCTCGGGGATCGGCGCCCGTTATGGCTACACCTTC
TRBD1 few TRBJ1-5 TRBV28 CASSLDRDQPQHF TGTGCCAGCAGTTTAGACAGGGATCAGCCCCAGCATTTT
- few TRBJ2-7 TRBV4-2 CASSQVAGRGGEQYF TGTGCCAGCAGCCAAGTGGCCGGTAGGGGAGGCGAGCAGTACTTC
TRBD1 few TRBJ1-5 TRBV15 CATSFSTGVSNQPQHF TGTGCCACCAGCTTCTCGACAGGGGTCAGCAATCAGCCCCAGCATTTT
TRBD1 many TRBJ1-2 TRBV12-3/TRBV12-4 CASSPGTGGFNYGYTF TGTGCCAGCAGTCCCGGGACAGGGGGATTTAACTATGGCTACACCTTC
- - TRBJ2-7 TRBV29-1 CSVEDTGIEQYF TGCAGCGTTGAAGACACCGGGATCGAGCAGTACTTC
- many TRBJ1-1 TRBV11-2 CASSFQETTEAFF TGTGCCAGCAGCTTTCAGGAGACCACTGAAGCTTTCTTT
TRBD1 many TRBJ2-7 TRBV7-9 CASSFPGQTYEQYF TGTGCCAGCAGCTTCCCGGGACAGACCTACGAGCAGTACTTC
- - TRBJ1-1 TRBV6-2/TRBV6-3 CASSYLGPEAFF TGTGCCAGCAGTTATCTGGGCCCTGAAGCTTTCTTT
- - TRBJ2-7 TRBV28 CASSPRHEQYF TGTGCCAGCAGTCCCCGACACGAGCAGTACTTC
- few TRBJ2-2 TRBV7-8 CASSLAPDPWTELFF TGTGCCAGCAGCTTAGCCCCTGACCCCTGGACGGAGCTGTTTTTT
TRBD2 - TRBJ2-5 TRBV29-1 CSVPLAGGETLYF TGCAGCGTCCCTCTAGCGGGAGGAGAGACCCTGTACTTC
TRBD1 medium-sized TRBJ1-1 TRBV6-5 CASRTGPMNTEAFF TGTGCCAGCAGGACAGGGCCCATGAACACTGAAGCTTTCTTT
- few TRBJ1-4 TRBV29-1 CSVEDLRGKLFF TGCAGCGTTGAAGATCTTCGGGGAAAACTGTTTTTT
- - TRBJ2-2 TRBV6-2/TRBV6-3 CASSRGGPSNTGELFF TGTGCCAGCAGCCGCGGAGGGCCCTCGAACACCGGGGAGCTGTTTTTT
- - TRBJ2-5 TRBV7-8 CASSPRGTGKGETQYF TGTGCCAGCAGCCCGAGAGGGACGGGGAAAGGAGAGACCCAGTACTTC
TRBD2 - TRBJ2-7 TRBV5-1 CASSLIAGAYEQYF TGCGCCAGCAGCTTGATAGCGGGAGCCTACGAGCAGTACTTC
- - TRBJ2-2 TRBV28 CASSLGLRGAGELFF TGTGCCAGCAGTTTAGGCCTCAGGGGAGCCGGGGAGCTGTTTTTT
TRBD1 many TRBJ1-6 TRBV4-3 CASSRGTGDSPLHF TGCGCCAGCAGCCGGGGGACAGGAGATTCACCCCTCCACTTT
TRBD2 - TRBJ2-5 TRBV7-2 CASSLVLGGYRETQYF TGTGCCAGCAGCTTAGTGTTGGGGGGGTATCGGGAGACCCAGTACTTC
- - TRBJ1-1 TRBV9 CASSVGVGSMNTEAFF TGTGCCAGCAGCGTAGGAGTAGGCTCCATGAACACTGAAGCTTTCTTT
- few TRBJ1-5 TRBV6-5 CASRSSGHEYQPQHF TGTGCCAGCAGGTCCTCGGGACACGAATATCAGCCCCAGCATTTT
- few TRBJ1-4 TRBV5-1 CASSLGRTNEKLFF TGCGCCAGCAGCTTGGGTAGGACGAATGAAAAACTGTTTTTT
- - TRBJ2-7 TRBV6-2/TRBV6-3 CASSGAGNGEQYF TGTGCCAGCTCGGGTGCAGGGAATGGCGAGCAGTACTTC
- - TRBJ1-1 TRBV4-3 CASSQGRSTLMNTEAFF TGCGCCAGCAGCCAAGGCAGGAGCACCCTCATGAACACTGAAGCTTTCTTT
- medium-sized TRBJ1-2 TRBV28 CASSQQGYGYTF TGTGCCAGCAGTCAACAGGGATATGGCTACACCTTC
- many TRBJ1-1 TRBV12-3/TRBV12-4 CASKGTVDTEAFF TGTGCCAGCAAGGGGACCGTGGACACTGAAGCTTTCTTT